This T cell receptor beta chain emerged from a study of blood T cell repertoires in COVID-19. For the study at large: Samples came from the United States, Italy and Spain, spanning acute and convalescent COVID-19. PBMCs, B-cell-depleted T cells, or T cells were the source of the cDNA or gDNA that made up the material.

CDR1 is MNHNY and CDR2 is SVGAGI in the germline V gene (reference sequence). Trimming at V came to 2 bases and at J to 5 bases, leaving 4 bases not matched to a gene. CDR3 size: 16 residues. Clones were read by immunoSEQ multiplex PCR, and TCRdb kept only the in-frame ones, dropping some. The sample has around 130,000 clones; more than 75% are singletons. This clonotype originated in a man between 65 and 85 years old with active COVID-19. The sequenced sample was peripheral blood. The genes are TRBV6-6 and TRBJ2-7; TRBD2 matches at 15 bases. This CDR3 is CASSYGLAGGPNEQYF. Here the CDR3 DNA reads TGTGCCAGCAGTTACGGACTAGCGGGAGGGCCCAACGAGCAGTACTTC.